The 12 T cell receptor beta chains in this list originate from one sample, sequenced in a study of blood T cell repertoires in COVID-19 (dated by TCRdb to 2020 to 2021). Library generation was performed with the immunoSEQ multiplex PCR assay. As stored in TCRdb, this immuneACCESS dataset retains in-frame rearrangements with V and J assigned. A fraction of the clones does not appear; measured against another copy, unresolved V genes explain less than half of the discrepancy, and the remainder lacks a known reason. In this sample the table shows more than 150,000 clones, approximately 90% of which occur a single time. The ten largest clones represent 2.1% of the sample. Sequences were obtained from peripheral blood. These receptors all come from a man aged 70 or older with active or convalescent COVID-19.

This chain joins TRBV5-1 and TRBJ2-2; 7 nucleotides line up with TRBD1. The V segment lost 0 bases and the J segment 2 bases; nucleotides outside the gene matches: 7. This CDR3 spans 17 amino acids. In germline, CDR1 is SGHRS, CDR2 YFSETQ. CDR3 in amino acids: CASSLGYGTANTGELFF. The CDR3 DNA reads TGCGCCAGCAGCTTGGGATATGGGACAGCAAACACCGGGGAGCTGTTTTTT.

The rearrangement joins TRBV6-5 to TRBJ2-7, with TRBD1 identical over 10 bases. CDR1 is MNHEY, CDR2 SVGAGI, per germline. This CDR3 contains 16 residues. The junction had 2 bases not matched to a gene; V was cut back by 0 bases and J by 0 bases. The CDR3, as DNA: TGTGCCAGCAGTTACTCGACAGGGGGCTTCTCCTACGAGCAGTACTTC. It codes for CASSYSTGGFSYEQYF.

The chain couples TRBV7-2 to TRBJ2-1, with 7 bases matching TRBD2. V was pared by 5 bases and J by 10 bases, with 5 bases of the junction left unmatched. From germline, CDR1 is SGHTA and CDR2 FQGNSA. The CDR3 length is 12 residues. The CDR3 sequence is CASSDLAAEQFF. The DNA for the CDR3 is TGTGCCAGCAGCGATCTAGCGGCCGAGCAGTTCTTC.

The V call is TRBV7-2, the J call TRBJ1-1; D not resolved. The CDR3 loop spans 13 amino acids. Germline values: CDR1 SGHTA, CDR2 FQGNSA. V lost 2 bases and J 10 bases, leaving 14 bases between the germline ends. The CDR3 DNA follows: TGTGCCAGCAGCTTATTTGTGGCGGCGGGAGCTTTCTTT. Encoded protein: CASSLFVAAGAFF.

The CDR3 nucleotides read TGTGCCAGCAGCTTAGATCTACGAGGTTTGAGGACCCAGTACTTC. Its translation: CASSLDLRGLRTQYF. The chain joins TRBV11-2 to TRBJ2-5; D remains ambiguous. The germline V gene has CDR1 SGHAT and CDR2 FQNNGV. V lost 0 bases and J lost 7, with 15 bases in between. This CDR3 region has 15 residues. Full variable domain (rest looked up from reference TRBV11-2 and TRBJ2-5): EAGVAQSPRYKIIEKRQSVAFWCNPISGHATLYWYQQILGQGPKLLIQFQNNGVVDDSQLPKDRFSAERLKGVDSTLKIQPAKLEDSAVYLCASSLDLRGLRTQYFGPGTRLLVL.

The chain joins TRBV5-1 to TRBJ1-5, with 8 positions matching TRBD1. This CDR3 is built from 15 residues. Germline V gives CDR1 SGHRS, CDR2 YFSETQ. V shed 4 bases and J 3 bases; nucleotides not matched to a gene: 6. CDR3 sequence (DNA): TGCGCCAGCAGCCCCGGGACAGGCTTCAATCAGCCCCAGCATTTT. Translation: CASSPGTGFNQPQHF. Supplemented by reference TRBV5-1 and TRBJ1-5, the full variable domain reads KAGVTQTPRYLIKTRGQQVTLSCSPISGHRSVSWYQQTPGQGLQFLFEYFSETQRNKGNFPGRFSGRQFSNSRSEMNVSTLELGDSALYLCASSPGTGFNQPQHFGDGTRLSIL.

This clone was detected only once. The rearrangement joins TRBV4-3 to TRBJ2-7, with D possibly TRBD1 on 5 matching bases. V shed 0 bases and J shed 0 bases, with 15 bases lying between them. Per germline, CDR1 LGHNA and CDR2 YSLEER. There are 17 residues in the CDR3. CDR3 sequence: CASSQEAPGHFSYEQYF. Written as DNA, the CDR3 is TGCGCCAGCAGCCAAGAGGCCCCCGGACACTTCTCCTACGAGCAGTACTTC.

The chain employs TRBV30 and TRBJ2-7; the match to TRBD1 covers 7 bases. This CDR3 contains 14 residues. Germline V gene sequence: CDR1 GTSNPN, CDR2 SVGIG (reference sequence). V shed 2 bases and J 2 bases; nucleotides not matched to a gene: 6. The CDR3 nucleotides are TGTGCCTGGAGTCGAACAGGGGTTACCTACGAGCAGTACTTC. This codes for CAWSRTGVTYEQYF.

The rearrangement links TRBV28 to TRBJ1-5; 7 positions agree with TRBD1. Germline V gene data show CDR1 as MDHEN and CDR2 as SYDVKM. The CDR3 runs 12 residues. The trim removed 5 bases at V and 9 bases at J, leaving 4 bases unmatched. The CDR3 protein is CASSIRDRPQHF. CDR3 DNA: TGTGCCAGCAGTATAAGGGACAGGCCCCAGCATTTT.

The chain employs TRBV5-1 and TRBJ2-2; 12 bases agree with TRBD1. The length of the CDR3 is 16 residues. V was clipped by 4 bases and J by 4 bases; unmatched bases: 5. Germline V lookup: CDR1 SGHRS, CDR2 YFSETQ. As DNA, the CDR3 is TGCGCCAGCAGCGCGGGACAGGGGGCCGTCACCGGGGAGCTGTTTTTT. Its protein product is CASSAGQGAVTGELFF.

As for this clone: One end of the junction does not line up with germline, which may come from a read error. The same CDR3 arises from other DNA sequences in this sample as well. V is TRBV6-5 and J is TRBJ2-1; 9 nucleotides line up with TRBD2. This CDR3 has 14 residues. Germline CDR1 and CDR2: MNHEY and SVGAGI. The CDR3 here is CASSRLAEPNEQFF. Here the CDR3 DNA reads TGTGCCAGCAGTCGACTAGCGGAACCAAATGAGCAATTCTTC.

The chain has TRBV6-5 and TRBJ2-3; 9 bases are shared with TRBD2. V gave up 0 bases and J gave up 6 bases; unmatched junction bases: 7. CDR1 and CDR2 (germline): MNHEY, SVGAGI. The CDR3 totals 16 residues. The CDR3 DNA follows: TGTGCCAGCAGTTACTCGAAAGCGGGGGGCGGGGATACGCAGTATTTT. Its protein is CASSYSKAGGGDTQYF.